This T cell receptor beta chain originates from a study of beta chain features in type 1 diabetes (dated by TCRdb to the late 2010s). Regarding the research as a whole: Mean age, gender distribution, total cell number and subset yield were not different between patients and healthy donors. The study compared the TCRB repertoires of sorted circulating CD4+ T cell subsets in recently diagnosed type 1 diabetes patients with those in matched healthy donors. Across all samples, around 99 million sorted cells were examined, and cell number per subset correlated strongly with RNA yield. Naive and central memory subsets were obtained from all 30 or so donors, but regulatory and stem cell-like memory subsets were isolated from only 8 patients and roughly 8 healthy donors. Beyond this particular receptor, the publication reports: At VDJ recombination sites, patients with type 1 diabetes made fewer insertions and deleted more nucleotides, a pattern implying thymic rearrangement abnormalities. Sequencing cDNA rather than genomic DNA could over-represent highly expressing activated cells, although activation and CD3 levels did not differ between groups. Only small numbers of individuals were included in the HLA sub-analyses, which left unresolved whether HLA type had any influence on TCRB rearrangement. PCR may preferentially amplify shorter templates, but because patient and control samples were amplified and corrected together, any resulting skew would affect both groups equally. Naive, central memory and regulatory TCRB repertoires appeared to be more alike among patients than among healthy donors. A moderate but significant shortening of TCRB CDR3 length was observed in type 1 diabetes patients in all four CD4+ subsets.

Deletion took 6 bases off V and 2 bases off J, with a span of 14 bases between the germline ends. The CDR3, cysteine through phenylalanine, is 14 amino acids long. The entry retains the CDR3 DNA only, 42 bases that are in frame from base 1. Reading the germline V gene gives CDR1 KGHSH and CDR2 LQKENI. All of the isolated RNA was reverse transcribed with the High Capacity cDNA Reverse Transcription Kit, so expressed TCRB transcripts were sequenced. Deep immunoSEQ sequencing was performed on naive, central memory and regulatory T cell samples, with an average of around 3.4 million total reads per sample. Sorted cells were lysed in RLT buffer, and RNA was extracted using DNase-treated RNeasy Micro or Mini kits according to cell number. Each cell subset was processed separately to prevent cross-contamination, with patient and healthy donor samples processed together. The immunoSEQ multiplex PCR was used to amplify TCRB sequences from cDNA, yielding 87-bp fragments that span the CDR3 region. Amplicons were sequenced on the Illumina HiSeq platform. The authors processed their data as follows. PCR bias was computationally corrected using synthetic template baselines, reads within Hamming distance 2 were collapsed, and singletons that could not be merged were discarded. Reads were aligned to IMGT to assign V, D and J genes, CDR3 length, and insertions or deletions at six rearrangement sites. Clonotype counts were normalized to sorted cell number within each subset before computing true diversity and Gini coefficients with the tcR R package. The overlap coefficient, calculated on TCRB nucleotide sequences, was used to quantify repertoire sharing. TCRdb's version of the immuneACCESS table is confined to in-frame rearrangements and falls short of the full clone set. An unresolved V gene accounts for under half of the shortfall where checked; the remainder is of unknown origin. V, J and clone size reflect that table, while D and trimming were determined from the DNA. The sample profile shows 130,000 or so clones; 9.2% of them were found once. Of the sample, about 0.68% falls within the top ten clones.

This clone was found a few times. Which antigen it targets is not known. Within one base of it there is no much larger clone, and no base qualities were kept. Each donor gave one peripheral blood draw, roughly 0.12 L on average, collected into heparinised tubes. Using a panel that included CD45RO, CCR7, CD25, CD127, CD95 and CD27, naive, central memory, regulatory and stem cell-like memory CD4+ T cells were sorted on a BD FACSAria II. A purity above 98% was achieved for all sorted populations. PBMCs were isolated right away by Lymphoprep density gradient centrifugation and were stained directly, without culture. So that batch effects would be minimized, each experiment stained and sorted samples in pairs, pairing one healthy donor with one patient.

The TCR comes from a man in his late teens or twenties in good health. What was sequenced was central memory CD4+ T cells from blood. The rearrangement joined TRBV18 to TRBJ2-7; D gene: possibly TRBD1, on 6 matching bases. CDR3 region: CASSQGSGAYEQYF. The base sequence is TGTGCCAGCTCGCAGGGGTCGGGCGCCTACGAGCAGTACTTC.